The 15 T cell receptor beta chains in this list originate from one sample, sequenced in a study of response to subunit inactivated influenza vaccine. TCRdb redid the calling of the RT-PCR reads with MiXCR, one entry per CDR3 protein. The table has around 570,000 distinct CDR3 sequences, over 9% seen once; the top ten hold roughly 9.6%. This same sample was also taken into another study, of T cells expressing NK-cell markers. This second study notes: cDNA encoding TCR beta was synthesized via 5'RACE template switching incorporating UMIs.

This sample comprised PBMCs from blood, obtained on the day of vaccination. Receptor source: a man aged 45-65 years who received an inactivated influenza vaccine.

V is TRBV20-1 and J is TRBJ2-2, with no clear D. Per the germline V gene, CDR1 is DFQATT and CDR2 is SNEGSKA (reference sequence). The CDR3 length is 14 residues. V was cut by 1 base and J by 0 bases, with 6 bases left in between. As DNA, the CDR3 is TGCAGTGCTAGAGCCGCTGCGAACACCGGGGAGCTGTTTTTT. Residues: CSARAAANTGELFF.

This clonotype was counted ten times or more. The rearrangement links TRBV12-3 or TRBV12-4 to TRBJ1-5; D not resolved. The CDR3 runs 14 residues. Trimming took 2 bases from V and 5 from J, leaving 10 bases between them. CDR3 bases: TGTGCCAGCAGTTTATTCTTAGGAGATCAGCCCCAGCATTTT. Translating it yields CASSLFLGDQPQHF.

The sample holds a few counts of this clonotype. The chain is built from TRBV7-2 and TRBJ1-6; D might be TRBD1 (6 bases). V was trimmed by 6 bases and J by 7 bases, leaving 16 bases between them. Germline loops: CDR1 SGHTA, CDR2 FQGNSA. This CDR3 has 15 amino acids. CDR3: CASSLTGTPNSPLHF. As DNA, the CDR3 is TGTGCCAGCAGTCTTACTGGGACACCGAATTCACCCCTCCACTTT.

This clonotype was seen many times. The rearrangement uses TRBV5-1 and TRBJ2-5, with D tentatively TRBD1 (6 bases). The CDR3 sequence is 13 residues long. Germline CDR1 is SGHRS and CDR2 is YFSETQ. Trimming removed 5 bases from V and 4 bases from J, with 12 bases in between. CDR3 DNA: TGCGCCAGCAGTGCCACAGGGCCAGAGACCCAGTACTTC. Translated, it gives CASSATGPETQYF. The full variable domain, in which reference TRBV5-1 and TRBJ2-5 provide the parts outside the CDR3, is KAGVTQTPRYLIKTRGQQVTLSCSPISGHRSVSWYQQTPGQGLQFLFEYFSETQRNKGNFPGRFSGRQFSNSRSEMNVSTLELGDSALYLCASSATGPETQYFGPGTRLLVL.

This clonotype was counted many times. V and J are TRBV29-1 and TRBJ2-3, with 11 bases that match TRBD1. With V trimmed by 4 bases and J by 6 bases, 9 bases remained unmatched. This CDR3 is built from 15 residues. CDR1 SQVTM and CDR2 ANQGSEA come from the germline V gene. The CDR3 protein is CSVGRGTGGLDTQYF. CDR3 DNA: TGCAGCGTTGGAAGGGGGACAGGGGGTTTGGATACGCAGTATTTT.

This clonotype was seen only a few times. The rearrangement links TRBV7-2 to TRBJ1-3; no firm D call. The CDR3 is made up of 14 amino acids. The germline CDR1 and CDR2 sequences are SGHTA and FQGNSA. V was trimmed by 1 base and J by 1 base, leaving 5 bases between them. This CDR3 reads CASSLGASGNTIYF. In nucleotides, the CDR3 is TGTGCCAGCAGCTTAGGGGCGTCTGGAAACACCATATATTTT.

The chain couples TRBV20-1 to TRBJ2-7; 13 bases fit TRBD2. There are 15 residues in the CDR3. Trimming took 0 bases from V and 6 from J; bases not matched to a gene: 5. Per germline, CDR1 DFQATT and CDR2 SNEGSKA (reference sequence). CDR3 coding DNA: TGCAGTGCTAGAGACGGACTAGCGGGAGTCCCCGAGCAGTACTTC. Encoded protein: CSARDGLAGVPEQYF.

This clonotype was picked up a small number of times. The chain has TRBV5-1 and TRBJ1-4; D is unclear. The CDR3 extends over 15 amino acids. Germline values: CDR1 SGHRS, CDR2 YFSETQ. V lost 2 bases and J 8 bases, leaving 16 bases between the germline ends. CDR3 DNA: TGCGCCAGCAGCTTTGGACGCGGGCCGGCCGAAAAACTGTTTTTT. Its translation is CASSFGRGPAEKLFF.

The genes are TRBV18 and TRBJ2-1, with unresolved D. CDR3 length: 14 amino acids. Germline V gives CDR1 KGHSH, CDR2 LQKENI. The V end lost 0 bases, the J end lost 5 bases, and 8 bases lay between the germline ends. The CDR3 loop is CASSPPERNNEQFF. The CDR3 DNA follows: TGTGCCAGCTCACCACCGGAGAGGAACAATGAGCAGTTCTTC. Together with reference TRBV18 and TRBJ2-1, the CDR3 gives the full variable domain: NAGVMQNPRHLVRRRGQEARLRCSPMKGHSHVYWYRQLPEEGLKFMVYLQKENIIDESGMPKERFSAEFPKEGPSILRIQQVVRGDSAAYFCASSPPERNNEQFFGPGTRLTVL.

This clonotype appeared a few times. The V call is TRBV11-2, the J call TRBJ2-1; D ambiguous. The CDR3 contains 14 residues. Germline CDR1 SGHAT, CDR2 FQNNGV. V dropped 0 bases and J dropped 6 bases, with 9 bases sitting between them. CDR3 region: CASSLEIVGNEQFF. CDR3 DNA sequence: TGTGCCAGCAGCTTAGAGATTGTAGGCAATGAGCAGTTCTTC.

The DNA of the CDR3 is TGTGCCAGCAGTTTGGGGGGGGGTCAGACGCAGTATTTT. Residues: CASSLGGGQTQYF. The rearrangement uses TRBV12-3 or TRBV12-4 and TRBJ2-3; 7 bases match TRBD2. The ends lost 3 bases at V and 9 bases at J; junction bases unmatched: 6. This CDR3 spans 13 amino acids.

The CDR3 DNA reads as TGTGCCAGCCAGACCTCAGCGGGGTCGGACACCGGGGAGCTGTTTTTT. Its protein is CASQTSAGSDTGELFF. The rearrangement uses TRBV28 and TRBJ2-2; TRBD2 matches 7 bases. This CDR3 has 16 amino acids. The J segment lost 3 bases and the V segment lost 8 bases, leaving 12 bases of the junction unmatched. The germline CDR1 and CDR2 sequences are MDHEN and SYDVKM.

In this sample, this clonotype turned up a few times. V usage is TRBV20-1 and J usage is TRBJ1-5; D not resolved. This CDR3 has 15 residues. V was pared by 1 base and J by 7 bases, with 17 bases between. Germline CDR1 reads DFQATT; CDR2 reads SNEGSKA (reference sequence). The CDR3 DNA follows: TGCAGTGCTAGAGTTTCACGAGGAGAAGGACAGCCCCAGCATTTT. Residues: CSARVSRGEGQPQHF.

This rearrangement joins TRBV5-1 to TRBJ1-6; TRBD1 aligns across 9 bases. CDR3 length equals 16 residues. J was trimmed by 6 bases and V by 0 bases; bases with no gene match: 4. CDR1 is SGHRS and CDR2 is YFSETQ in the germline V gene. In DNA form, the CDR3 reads TGCGCCAGCAGCTTGGTCGGGACAGGGCTTAATTCACCCCTCCACTTT. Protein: CASSLVGTGLNSPLHF.

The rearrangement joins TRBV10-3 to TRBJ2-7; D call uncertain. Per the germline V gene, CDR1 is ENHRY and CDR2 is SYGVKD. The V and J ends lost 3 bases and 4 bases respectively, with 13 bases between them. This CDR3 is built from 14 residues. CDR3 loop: CAISDIFGQYEQYF. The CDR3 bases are TGTGCCATCAGTGATATTTTTGGGCAGTACGAGCAGTACTTC.